What follows is one TCR beta chain and its context. Its matching antigen is unknown. TCRdb reanalysed the multiplex PCR reads using MiXCR and keeps one entry per CDR3 protein. The table lists about 180,000 distinct CDR3 sequences, roughly 30% of them singletons. The sample is drawn from a study of breast tumors, draining lymph nodes, adjacent tissues. The study's findings and limits: The lymph node origin of tumor T cells was framed as consistent with a hypothesis, not demonstrated. Tumor repertoires ranked between lymph nodes and nontumor tissue in diversity, with V and J gene preferences. Data fit most tumor T cells coming from lymph node, expanding in tumor.

The lymph nodes were axillary draining lymph nodes from breast cancer patients. The sample consisted of axillary lymph node tissue. The TCR comes from a female donor with breast cancer. Some clones in this sample may be carry-over from other donors' samples.

The DNA for the CDR3 is TGTGCCTCAGTAGGTTCTAGCGGAAGCTCTGGGGCCAACGTCCTGACTTTC. Encoded protein: CASVGSSGSSGANVLTF. This chain uses TRBV28 with TRBJ2-6; 7 nucleotides match TRBD2. The CDR3 extends over 17 amino acids. CDR1 and CDR2 (germline): MDHEN, SYDVKM. Trimming took 11 bases from V and 0 from J; bases not matched to a gene: 13.